These 26 T cell receptor beta chains came from one sample sequenced in a study of vaccination effects on CD4 cells after COVID-19. Having been cultured for 10 days, the cells underwent CD4+ T cell isolation. Only in-frame clones appear in the TCRdb table, and some are missing; sequencing was by immunoSEQ multiplex PCR. The table lists 45,000 or so clones, roughly 72% of them singletons, with roughly 9.4% in the top ten. These receptors have no identified antigens. The sample in question was CD4+ T cells from PBMCs cultured without peptide, obtained before COVID-19 vaccination. These receptors originate from a human donor who had a prior SARS-CoV-2 infection.

This clone was seen a handful of times. The chain is built from TRBV9 and TRBJ2-5; unclear D gene. This CDR3 has 14 residues. Trimming cost V 4 bases and J 5 bases, with 15 bases left between them. Germline loops: CDR1 SGDLS, CDR2 YYNGEE. CDR3 in amino acids: CASSRVGGAETQYF. As DNA, the CDR3 is TGTGCCAGCAGCCGAGTGGGCGGTGCGGAGACCCAGTACTTC.

This chain uses TRBV14 with TRBJ1-2; D uncertain. CDR1 is SGHDN and CDR2 is FVKESK in the germline V gene. This CDR3 comprises 14 residues. Trimming pared 1 base from V and 7 bases from J, leaving 13 bases between. CDR3 nucleotide sequence: TGTGCCAGCAGCCAAGTTACGACGGCCTCTGGCTACACCTTC. Translation gives CASSQVTTASGYTF.

V is TRBV6-2 or TRBV6-3 and J is TRBJ2-2; 9 bases line up with TRBD2. J gave up 6 bases and V 6 bases, and 11 bases lay outside the gene matches. This CDR3 is built from 16 residues. The germline V gene encodes CDR1 MNHEY and CDR2 SVGEGT. DNA of the CDR3: TGTGCCAGCAGCAAGATCCTAGCGGGGAGCGCCGGGGAGCTGTTTTTT. It yields the protein CASSKILAGSAGELFF.

This clone has just a few counts. The CDR3, as DNA: TGTGCCTGGAGGCCCAGGGCCTATGGCTACACCTTC. It is translated as CAWRPRAYGYTF. The rearrangement joins TRBV30 to TRBJ1-2; possible D gene TRBD1, 5 bases. Germline V gene sequence: CDR1 GTSNPN, CDR2 SVGIG (reference sequence). The CDR3 extends over 12 amino acids. V shed 3 bases and J shed 4 bases, with 9 bases lying between them.

This chain links TRBV12-3 or TRBV12-4 with TRBJ2-3; D gene uncertain. The V gene lost 5 bases and the J gene lost 4 bases, with 10 bases spanning the gap. This CDR3 spans 13 amino acids. CDR3 sequence reads: CASSDSRSDTQYF. In DNA, the CDR3 is TGTGCCAGCAGTGACTCTAGGTCAGATACGCAGTATTTT.

The gene calls are TRBV5-1 and TRBJ2-6; D is unclear. V was trimmed by 3 bases and J by 0 bases, leaving 7 bases between them. Germline V CDR1 and CDR2: SGHRS, YFSETQ. This CDR3 comprises 15 residues. In DNA, the CDR3 is TGCGCCAGCAGCTATGGTCCCTCTGGGGCCAACGTCCTGACTTTC. Translated: CASSYGPSGANVLTF. Drawing the rest from reference TRBV5-1 and TRBJ2-6, the complete variable domain is KAGVTQTPRYLIKTRGQQVTLSCSPISGHRSVSWYQQTPGQGLQFLFEYFSETQRNKGNFPGRFSGRQFSNSRSEMNVSTLELGDSALYLCASSYGPSGANVLTFGAGSRLTVL.

The CDR3, as DNA: TGCGCCAGCAGTGAGGGCCGGGGGGGCCTATGGGAGCAGTACTTC. This codes for CASSEGRGGLWEQYF. The chain combines TRBV10-1 with TRBJ2-7; 8 bases are a match to TRBD2. The CDR3 covers 15 residues. The V and J ends lost 2 bases and 7 bases, in that order; junction bases with no gene match: 10. In germline, CDR1 is WNHNN, CDR2 SYGVQD (reference sequence).

The J gene is TRBJ2-5, the V gene TRBV2, with D tentatively TRBD1 (6 bases). The germline gives CDR1 SNHLY, CDR2 FYNNEI. The CDR3 length is 13 residues. Trimming pared 7 bases from V and 0 bases from J, leaving 9 bases between. The CDR3 DNA sequence: TGTGCCAGCACCGGGACATACCAAGAGACCCAGTACTTC. Translated: CASTGTYQETQYF.

The chain employs TRBV10-3 and TRBJ1-1; D call uncertain. The V and J ends lost 2 bases and 1 base respectively, with 5 bases between them. The CDR3 is 13 amino acids. CDR1 ENHRY and CDR2 SYGVKD come from the germline V gene. CDR3 nucleotide sequence: TGTGCCATCAGTGAGACGGGGAACACTGAAGCTTTCTTT. This translates into CAISETGNTEAFF.

The rearrangement uses TRBV5-1 and TRBJ2-1, with 13 nucleotides matching TRBD2. CDR3 length: 16 amino acids. Germline values: CDR1 SGHRS, CDR2 YFSETQ. Unmatched junction bases numbered 7, after V lost 3 bases and J lost 7 bases. In DNA form, the CDR3 reads TGCGCCAGCAGCTCGCTCGGGGGACTAGCGGGGAATGAGCAGTTCTTC. It specifies CASSSLGGLAGNEQFF.

In its sample, this clone was seen a few times. V gene TRBV19 combines with J gene TRBJ2-3; D is unclear. Germline lookup yields CDR1 LNHDA and CDR2 SQIVND (reference sequence). The CDR3 runs 13 residues. V shed 7 bases and J shed 6 bases, with 14 bases lying between them. CDR3 sequence: CASKGDGSDTQYF. The CDR3 DNA follows: TGTGCCAGTAAGGGTGATGGATCGGATACGCAGTATTTT.

This clone was found a few times. The rearrangement uses TRBV2 and TRBJ1-2; no reliable D call. V gave up 4 bases and J gave up 13 bases, with 13 bases separating them. Germline assignment: CDR1 SNHLY and CDR2 FYNNEI. The CDR3 runs to 11 residues. This chain's CDR3 is CASSGDGFGTF. CDR3 in DNA: TGTGCCAGCAGTGGTGACGGATTCGGCACCTTC.

DNA of the CDR3: TGTGCCAGCAGTACGGGCCGGGGGTCCTACGAGCAGTACTTC. Its translation: CASSTGRGSYEQYF. The V gene is TRBV2, the J gene TRBJ2-7, with a weak D call TRBD2 (6 bases). From germline, CDR1 is SNHLY and CDR2 FYNNEI. V lost 5 bases and J lost 1, with 12 bases in between. The CDR3 runs to 14 residues.

This chain connects TRBV5-4 to TRBJ1-4; 9 positions match TRBD1. This CDR3 contains 15 residues. CDR1 SGHNT and CDR2 YYREEE come from the germline V gene (reference sequence). The V and J ends lost 0 bases and 8 bases, in that order; junction bases with no gene match: 5. In DNA form, the CDR3 reads TGTGCCAGCAGCTTGGGGGGACAGGGTCTAGAAAAACTGTTTTTT. It translates to CASSLGGQGLEKLFF.

The chain joins TRBV6-2 or TRBV6-3 to TRBJ2-7; the D call may be TRBD1 or TRBD2 (5 bases each). The germline gives CDR1 MNHEY, CDR2 SVGEGT. The CDR3 runs to 17 residues. V was cut by 3 bases and J by 3 bases, with 21 bases left in between. The CDR3 nucleotides read TGTGCCAGCAGTTATTCCTGGGGGAATCCAGACAACTACGAGCAGTACTTC. Translation: CASSYSWGNPDNYEQYF.

The chain employs TRBV7-2 and TRBJ2-1; 9 bases match TRBD1. The junction had 4 bases not matched to a gene; V was cut back by 4 bases and J by 9 bases. This CDR3 comprises 13 residues. Germline values: CDR1 SGHTA, CDR2 FQGNSA. This chain's CDR3 is CASSSDRGGEQFF. The CDR3 DNA reads TGTGCCAGCAGCTCGGACAGGGGTGGTGAGCAGTTCTTC. The full variable domain, its missing parts supplied by reference TRBV7-2 and TRBJ2-1, is GAGVSQSPSNKVTEKGKDVELRCDPISGHTALYWYRQSLGQGLEFLIYFQGNSAPDKSGLPSDRFSAERTGGSVSTLTIQRTQQEDSAVYLCASSSDRGGEQFFGPGTRLTVL.

The chain employs TRBV10-3 and TRBJ1-2; 11 nucleotides line up with TRBD1. The CDR3 has 14 amino acids. Germline lookup yields CDR1 ENHRY and CDR2 SYGVKD. V was pared by 10 bases and J by 6 bases, with 10 bases of the junction left unmatched. Here the CDR3 reads CASGQGAKSNGYTF. In DNA form, the CDR3 reads TGTGCCAGTGGACAGGGGGCTAAGTCCAATGGCTACACCTTC.

This clone has just a few counts. The chain links TRBV5-4 to TRBJ1-2; maybe TRBD1 (6 bases). Germline-derived CDR1 and CDR2 are SGHNT and YYREEE (reference sequence). Trimming took 0 bases from V and 8 from J, leaving 17 bases between them. This CDR3 spans 15 amino acids. CDR3 sequence: CASSLGDTGFRGYTF. The CDR3 region has the DNA TGTGCCAGCAGCTTGGGTGACACAGGGTTCCGAGGCTACACCTTC.

The V and J genes are TRBV21-1 and TRBJ1-2; the DNA was not used to check the table's D call, TRBD1. TRBV21-1 is designated a pseudogene. The CDR3 has 16 amino acids. CDR3 region: CASSKPTGVLIYGYTF. The CDR3 nucleotides read TGTGCCAGCAGCAAGCCTACAGGGGTCCTCATTTATGGCTACACCTTC.

The chain recombines TRBV2 with TRBJ1-2; a possible D gene is TRBD1 (5 bases). This CDR3 spans 14 amino acids. Germline V gives CDR1 SNHLY, CDR2 FYNNEI. Between the trimmed V and J ends, which lost 4 bases and 0 bases, there was a span of 9 bases. This CDR3 is CASSGDQTNYGYTF. CDR3 bases: TGTGCCAGCAGTGGGGACCAGACTAACTATGGCTACACCTTC.

The V call is TRBV5-4, the J call TRBJ1-6, with D unclear. The CDR3 is 13 amino acids. The V end lost 0 bases, the J end lost 5 bases, and 3 bases lay between the germline ends. In germline, CDR1 is SGHNT, CDR2 YYREEE (reference sequence). CDR3 in amino acids: CASSLENNSPLHF. As DNA, the CDR3 is TGTGCCAGCAGCTTGGAAAATAATTCACCCCTCCACTTT. Variable domain in full (rest from reference TRBV5-4 and TRBJ1-6): ETGVTQSPTHLIKTRGQQVTLRCSSQSGHNTVSWYQQALGQGPQFIFQYYREEENGRGNFPPRFSGLQFPNYSSELNVNALELDDSALYLCASSLENNSPLHFGNGTRLTVT.

V and J are TRBV7-8 and TRBJ2-1, with D maybe TRBD1 (6 bases). V lost 1 base and J 6 bases, leaving 19 bases between the germline ends. CDR1 and CDR2 (germline): SGHVS, FQNEAQ. The CDR3 covers 17 residues. This CDR3 reads CASSLGPQGPPPNEQFF. The CDR3 DNA sequence: TGTGCCAGCAGCTTAGGGCCCCAGGGGCCCCCACCCAATGAGCAGTTCTTC.

This clone has only one observation. This sequence joins TRBV15 and TRBJ1-2; D remains unclear. This CDR3 has 15 residues. V gave up 0 bases and J gave up 0 bases, with 8 bases separating them. Germline assignment: CDR1 LNHNV and CDR2 YYDKDF (reference sequence). CDR3 region: CATSRDRVANYGYTF. The CDR3 DNA is TGTGCCACCAGCAGAGATCGGGTTGCTAACTATGGCTACACCTTC.

V gene TRBV28 combines with J gene TRBJ1-1; D is perhaps TRBD1 (5 bases). The CDR3 is 15 residues long. V was cut by 5 bases and J by 3 bases, with 16 bases left in between. Germline V gives CDR1 MDHEN, CDR2 SYDVKM. DNA for the CDR3: TGTGCCAGCAGTCACGCCGGGGAAGGGGACACTGAAGCTTTCTTT. It yields the protein CASSHAGEGDTEAFF.

The chain employs TRBV3-1 (or the pseudogene TRBV3-2) and TRBJ2-5, with D maybe TRBD2 (6 bases). V lost 3 bases and J lost 5, with 16 bases in between. The germline V gene has CDR1 LGHDT and CDR2 YNNKEL (reference sequence). The CDR3 extends over 15 amino acids. CDR3 protein: CASSQTRLEMETQYF. As DNA, the CDR3 is TGTGCCAGCAGCCAGACGAGACTAGAGATGGAGACCCAGTACTTC.

The chain is built from TRBV7-9 and TRBJ1-1; 8 bases agree with TRBD1. The germline gives CDR1 SEHNR, CDR2 FQNEAQ (reference sequence). With V trimmed by 2 bases and J by 1 base, 12 bases remained unmatched. This CDR3 has 18 amino acids. CDR3 DNA sequence: TGTGCCAGCAGCTTACCTGGGTGGCAGGGGGCGGCGAACACTGAAGCTTTCTTT. Translating it yields CASSLPGWQGAANTEAFF. The complete variable domain, with remaining parts taken from reference TRBV7-9 and TRBJ1-1, reads DTGVSQNPRHKITKRGQNVTFRCDPISEHNRLYWYRQTLGQGPEFLTYFQNEAQLEKSRLLSDRFSAERPKGSFSTLEIQRTEQGDSAMYLCASSLPGWQGAANTEAFFGQGTRLTVV.